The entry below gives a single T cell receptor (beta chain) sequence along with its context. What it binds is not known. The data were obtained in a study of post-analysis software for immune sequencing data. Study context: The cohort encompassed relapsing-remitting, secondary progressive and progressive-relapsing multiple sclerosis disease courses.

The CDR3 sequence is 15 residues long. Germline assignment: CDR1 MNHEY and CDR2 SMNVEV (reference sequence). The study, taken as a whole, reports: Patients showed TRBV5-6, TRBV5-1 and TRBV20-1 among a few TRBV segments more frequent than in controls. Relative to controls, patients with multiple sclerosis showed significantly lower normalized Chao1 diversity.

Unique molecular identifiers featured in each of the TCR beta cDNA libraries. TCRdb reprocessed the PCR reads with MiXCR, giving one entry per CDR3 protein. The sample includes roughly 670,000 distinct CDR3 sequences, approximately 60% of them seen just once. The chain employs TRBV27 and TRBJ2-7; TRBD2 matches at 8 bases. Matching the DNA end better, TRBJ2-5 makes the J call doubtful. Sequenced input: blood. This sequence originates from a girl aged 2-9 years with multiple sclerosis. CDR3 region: CASSALRGGQETQYF. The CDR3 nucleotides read TGTGCCAGCAGTGCTCTCCGGGGGGGGCAAGAGACCCAGTACTTC.